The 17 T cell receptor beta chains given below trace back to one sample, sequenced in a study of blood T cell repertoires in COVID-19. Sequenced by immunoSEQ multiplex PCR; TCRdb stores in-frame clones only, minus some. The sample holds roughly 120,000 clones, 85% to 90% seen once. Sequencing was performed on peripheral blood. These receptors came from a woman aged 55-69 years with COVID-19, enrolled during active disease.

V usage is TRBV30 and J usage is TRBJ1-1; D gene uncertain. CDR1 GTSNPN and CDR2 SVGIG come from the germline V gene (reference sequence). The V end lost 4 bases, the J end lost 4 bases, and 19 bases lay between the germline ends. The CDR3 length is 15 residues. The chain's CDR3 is CAWKEGTFSSTEAFF. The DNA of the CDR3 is TGTGCCTGGAAAGAGGGCACTTTTTCCAGCACTGAAGCTTTCTTT.

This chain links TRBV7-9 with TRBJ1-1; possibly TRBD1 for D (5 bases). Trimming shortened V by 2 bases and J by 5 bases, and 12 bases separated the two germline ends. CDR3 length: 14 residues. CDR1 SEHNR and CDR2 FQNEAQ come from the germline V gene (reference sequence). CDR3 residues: CASSLRVQGTEAFF. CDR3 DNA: TGTGCCAGCAGCTTAAGGGTGCAGGGAACTGAAGCTTTCTTT. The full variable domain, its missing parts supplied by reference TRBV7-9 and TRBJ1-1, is DTGVSQNPRHKITKRGQNVTFRCDPISEHNRLYWYRQTLGQGPEFLTYFQNEAQLEKSRLLSDRFSAERPKGSFSTLEIQRTEQGDSAMYLCASSLRVQGTEAFFGQGTRLTVV.

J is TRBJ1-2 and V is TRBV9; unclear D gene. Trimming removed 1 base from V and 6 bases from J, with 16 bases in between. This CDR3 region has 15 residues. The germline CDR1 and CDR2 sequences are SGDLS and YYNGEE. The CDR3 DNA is TGTGCCAGCAGCGTACGCGGAGGAGTTGGGGATGGCTACACCTTC. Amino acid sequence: CASSVRGGVGDGYTF.

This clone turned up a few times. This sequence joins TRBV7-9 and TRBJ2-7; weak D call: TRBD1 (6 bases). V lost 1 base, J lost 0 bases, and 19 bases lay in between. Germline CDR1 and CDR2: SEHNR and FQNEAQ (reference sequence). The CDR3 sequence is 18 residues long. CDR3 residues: CASSLVGERGQASYEQYF. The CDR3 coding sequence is TGTGCCAGCAGCTTAGTGGGAGAGAGGGGACAAGCCTCCTACGAGCAGTACTTC. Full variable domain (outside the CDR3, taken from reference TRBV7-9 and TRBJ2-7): DTGVSQNPRHKITKRGQNVTFRCDPISEHNRLYWYRQTLGQGPEFLTYFQNEAQLEKSRLLSDRFSAERPKGSFSTLEIQRTEQGDSAMYLCASSLVGERGQASYEQYFGPGTRLTVT.

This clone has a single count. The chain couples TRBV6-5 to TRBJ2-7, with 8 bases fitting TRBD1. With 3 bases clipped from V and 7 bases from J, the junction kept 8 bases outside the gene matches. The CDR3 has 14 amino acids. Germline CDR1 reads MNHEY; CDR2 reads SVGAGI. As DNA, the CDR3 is TGTGCCAGCAGTTATCGCCAGGGGGCGCGGGAGCAGTACTTC. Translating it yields CASSYRQGAREQYF.

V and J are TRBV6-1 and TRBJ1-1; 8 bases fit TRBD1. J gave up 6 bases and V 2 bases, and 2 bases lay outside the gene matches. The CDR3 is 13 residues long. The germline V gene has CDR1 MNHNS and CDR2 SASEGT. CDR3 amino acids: CASSETTGAEAFF. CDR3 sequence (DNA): TGTGCCAGCAGTGAAACGACAGGGGCTGAAGCTTTCTTT.

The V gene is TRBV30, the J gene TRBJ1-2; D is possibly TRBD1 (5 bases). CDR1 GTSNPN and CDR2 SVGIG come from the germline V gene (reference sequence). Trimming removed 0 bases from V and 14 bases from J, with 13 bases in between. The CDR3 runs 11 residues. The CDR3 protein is CAWSVGVRATF. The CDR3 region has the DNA TGTGCCTGGAGTGTAGGGGTCAGAGCGACCTTC.

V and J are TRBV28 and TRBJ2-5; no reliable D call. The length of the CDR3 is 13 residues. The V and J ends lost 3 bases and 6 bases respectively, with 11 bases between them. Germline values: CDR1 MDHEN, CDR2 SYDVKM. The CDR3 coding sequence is TGTGCCAGCAGTTTGAGTGCCGAGAAGACCCAGTACTTC. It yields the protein CASSLSAEKTQYF.

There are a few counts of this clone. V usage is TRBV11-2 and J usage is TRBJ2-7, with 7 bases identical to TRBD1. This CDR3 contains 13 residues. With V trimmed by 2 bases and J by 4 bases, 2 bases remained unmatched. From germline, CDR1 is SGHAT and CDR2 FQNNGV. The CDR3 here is CASSLRQGYEQYF. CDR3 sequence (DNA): TGTGCCAGCAGCTTAAGACAGGGTTACGAGCAGTACTTC.

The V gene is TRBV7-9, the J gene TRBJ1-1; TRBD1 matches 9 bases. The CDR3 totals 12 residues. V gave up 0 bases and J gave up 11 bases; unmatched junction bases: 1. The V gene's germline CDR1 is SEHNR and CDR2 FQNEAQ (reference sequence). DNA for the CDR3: TGTGCCAGCAGCTTAGCTGGGACAGGGGCTTTCTTT. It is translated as CASSLAGTGAFF. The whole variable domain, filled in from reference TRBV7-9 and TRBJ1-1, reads DTGVSQNPRHKITKRGQNVTFRCDPISEHNRLYWYRQTLGQGPEFLTYFQNEAQLEKSRLLSDRFSAERPKGSFSTLEIQRTEQGDSAMYLCASSLAGTGAFFGQGTRLTVV.

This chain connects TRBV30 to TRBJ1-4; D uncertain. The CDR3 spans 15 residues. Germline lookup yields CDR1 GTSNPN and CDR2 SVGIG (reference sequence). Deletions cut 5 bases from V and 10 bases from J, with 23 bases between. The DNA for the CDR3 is TGTGCCTGGGACCCGGGAGAGGTGGGAGAGGGAAAACTGTTTTTT. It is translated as CAWDPGEVGEGKLFF.

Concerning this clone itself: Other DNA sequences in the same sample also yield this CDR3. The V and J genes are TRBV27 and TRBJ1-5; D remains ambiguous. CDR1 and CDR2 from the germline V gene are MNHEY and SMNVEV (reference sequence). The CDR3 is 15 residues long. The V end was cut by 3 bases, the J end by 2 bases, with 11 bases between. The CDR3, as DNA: TGTGCCAGCAGTTTCCGGGGTCGGCGCAATCAGCCCCAGCATTTT. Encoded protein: CASSFRGRRNQPQHF.

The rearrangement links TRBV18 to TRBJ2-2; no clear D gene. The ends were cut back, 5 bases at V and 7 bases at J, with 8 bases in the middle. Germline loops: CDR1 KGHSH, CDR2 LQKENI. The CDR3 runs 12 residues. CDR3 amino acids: CASSNEVGELFF. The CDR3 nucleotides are TGTGCCAGCTCAAATGAGGTCGGGGAGCTGTTTTTT.

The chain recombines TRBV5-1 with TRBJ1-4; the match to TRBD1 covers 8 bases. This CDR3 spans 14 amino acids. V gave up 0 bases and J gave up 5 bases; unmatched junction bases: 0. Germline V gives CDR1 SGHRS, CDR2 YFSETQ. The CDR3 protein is CASSLGTGNEKLFF. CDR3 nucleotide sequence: TGCGCCAGCAGCTTGGGGACAGGGAATGAAAAACTGTTTTTT.

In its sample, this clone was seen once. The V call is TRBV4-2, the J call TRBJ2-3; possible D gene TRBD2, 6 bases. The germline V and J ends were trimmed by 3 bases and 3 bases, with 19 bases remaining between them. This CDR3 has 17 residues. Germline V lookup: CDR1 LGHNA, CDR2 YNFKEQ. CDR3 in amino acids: CASSHDGPGGLTDTQYF. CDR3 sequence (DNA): TGTGCCAGCAGCCACGACGGCCCTGGGGGACTGACAGATACGCAGTATTTT.

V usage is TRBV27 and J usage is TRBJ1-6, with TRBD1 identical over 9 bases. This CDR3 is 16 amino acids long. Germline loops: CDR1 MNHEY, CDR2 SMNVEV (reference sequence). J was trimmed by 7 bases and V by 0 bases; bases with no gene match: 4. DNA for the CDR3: TGTGCCAGCAGTTTATCCCCGACAGGGGGAAATTCACCCCTCCACTTT. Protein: CASSLSPTGGNSPLHF.

The CDR3 DNA is TGTGCCAGTAAACAGGGACAGGGATTATATGGCTACACCTTC. This sequence encodes CASKQGQGLYGYTF. The chain is built from TRBV19 and TRBJ1-2; 9 bases are a match to TRBD1. Unmatched junction bases numbered 8, after V lost 7 bases and J lost 5 bases. The V gene's germline CDR1 is LNHDA and CDR2 SQIVND (reference sequence). This CDR3 comprises 14 residues.